This T cell receptor beta chain was recorded in a study of human T cells and chemical hapten exposure. The wider study: DPC at 2% was the sensitizing agent, placed on 2 cm by 2 cm of upper inner arm skin.

With 4 bases clipped from V and 0 bases from J, the junction kept 5 bases outside the gene matches. Germline CDR1 is LGHDT and CDR2 is YNNKEL (reference sequence). The CDR3 totals 17 residues. Unique molecular identifiers were attached to individual cDNA molecules within the library. Each CDR3 protein is one row after TCRdb ran MiXCR on the RACE reads. The sample lists 75,000 to 95,000 distinct CDR3 sequences; 12% were seen once. This clonotype has a count of ten or more. Time point specified: patch test 1, 2 weeks after DPC sensitization. Treatment specified: therapeutic diphenylcyclopropenone sensitization with weekly scalp DPC. Researchers extracted total RNA from unfractionated whole blood.

This TCR derives from a woman aged 60 to 75 with alopecia areata. Some clones in this sample may be carry-over from other donors' samples. The chain couples TRBV3-1 to TRBJ1-6; 8 nucleotides match TRBD1. Sequencing was performed on whole blood, taken in connection with sensitization to the hapten diphenylcyclopropenone (DPC). The CDR3 DNA reads as TGTGCCAGCAGCCTTACAGGGGGGAGCTCCTATAATTCACCCCTCCACTTT. Protein: CASSLTGGSSYNSPLHF. Complete variable domain (other parts from reference TRBV3-1 and TRBJ1-6): DTAVSQTPKYLVTQMGNDKSIKCEQNLGHDTMYWYKQDSKKFLKIMFSYNNKELIINETVPNRFSPKSPDKAHLNLHINSLELGDSAVYFCASSLTGGSSYNSPLHFGNGTRLTVT.